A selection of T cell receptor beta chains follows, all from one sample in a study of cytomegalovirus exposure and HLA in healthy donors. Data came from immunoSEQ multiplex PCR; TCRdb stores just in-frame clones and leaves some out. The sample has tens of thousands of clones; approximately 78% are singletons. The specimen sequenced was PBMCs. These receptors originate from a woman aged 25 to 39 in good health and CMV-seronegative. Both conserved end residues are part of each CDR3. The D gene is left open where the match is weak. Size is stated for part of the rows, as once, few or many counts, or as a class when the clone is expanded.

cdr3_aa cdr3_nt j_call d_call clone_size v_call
CASKPAGGSSYEQYF TGTGCCAGTAAGCCAGCGGGGGGAAGCTCCTACGAGCAGTACTTC TRBJ2-7 TRBD2 NA TRBV19
CASSKDRDRATYEQYF TGTGCCAGCAGCAAAGACCGGGACAGGGCGACCTACGAGCAGTACTTC TRBJ2-7 TRBD1 NA TRBV7-2
CASSLGTSGRTDTQYF TGTGCCAGCAGCTTGGGGACTAGCGGGAGGACAGATACGCAGTATTTT TRBJ2-3 TRBD2 NA TRBV11-3
CASSLGTGGNQPQHF TGTGCCAGCAGCCTGGGGACAGGGGGAAATCAGCCCCAGCATTTT TRBJ1-5 TRBD1 NA TRBV7-2
CAISELGGPQETQYF TGTGCCATCAGTGAGTTGGGGGGGCCCCAAGAGACCCAGTACTTC TRBJ2-5 NA NA TRBV10-3
CASNNGATEAFF TGTGCCAGCAACAATGGGGCTACTGAAGCTTTCTTT TRBJ1-1 NA NA TRBV13
CAISAGGLSGNTIYF TGTGCCATCAGTGCGGGGGGCCTCTCTGGAAACACCATATATTTT TRBJ1-3 NA NA TRBV10-3
CASSEGGGPYNEQFF TGTGCCAGCAGCGAAGGCGGGGGGCCATACAATGAGCAGTTCTTC TRBJ2-1 TRBD2 NA TRBV9
CASSLGGTVTDTQYF TGTGCCAGCAGCTTGGGGGGGACAGTAACAGATACGCAGTATTTT TRBJ2-3 TRBD1 once TRBV5-4
CASSSPDRGPDEQYF TGTGCCAGCAGTAGCCCAGACAGGGGGCCCGACGAGCAGTACTTC TRBJ2-7 TRBD1 once TRBV6-6
CAIRATSGATDTQYF TGTGCCATCAGGGCGACTAGCGGGGCCACAGATACGCAGTATTTT TRBJ2-3 TRBD2 NA TRBV10-3
CASSPPSSGGTEAFF TGTGCCAGCTCGCCCCCCTCCAGCGGCGGCACTGAAGCTTTCTTT TRBJ1-1 NA NA TRBV18
CASSIWQGDYGYTF TGTGCCAGTAGTATTTGGCAGGGCGACTATGGCTACACCTTC TRBJ1-2 NA NA TRBV19
CASSESPPGTGGYTF TGTGCCAGCAGTGAATCCCCCCCCGGGACAGGTGGCTACACCTTC TRBJ1-2 TRBD1 few TRBV25-1
CASSIAFDSLGNSPLHF TGTGCCAGTAGTATAGCCTTTGACAGTTTGGGGAATTCACCCCTCCACTTT TRBJ1-6 NA few TRBV19
CATELRGGRTYNEQFF TGTGCCACCGAACTACGGGGGGGCAGAACCTACAATGAGCAGTTCTTC TRBJ2-1 TRBD2 NA TRBV19
CASSAGGADTQYF TGTGCCAGCAGTGCCGGGGGGGCGGATACGCAGTATTTT TRBJ2-3 TRBD2 NA TRBV2
CASSEWLAGDEQYF TGTGCCAGCAGTGAATGGCTAGCGGGGGACGAGCAGTACTTC TRBJ2-7 TRBD2 once TRBV6-1
CAWSRLASNEQFF TGTGCCTGGAGTAGGCTAGCCTCCAATGAGCAGTTCTTC TRBJ2-1 NA NA TRBV30
CASSRQETQYF TGTGCCAGCAGCCGTCAAGAGACCCAGTACTTC TRBJ2-5 NA NA TRBV7-6
CASTVQGPYSTDTQYF TGTGCCAGCACAGTACAGGGGCCGTATAGCACAGATACGCAGTATTTT TRBJ2-3 TRBD1 NA TRBV11-2
CASSLQGSGISGTEAFF TGTGCCAGCAGCTTACAGGGGTCGGGGATAAGCGGCACTGAAGCTTTCTTT TRBJ1-1 NA once TRBV7-6
CASSFSGRLFF TGTGCCAGCAGCTTCAGCGGGAGACTGTTTTTT TRBJ1-4 NA NA TRBV7-9
CASSPDTWTGRTSYEQYF TGTGCCAGCTCACCCGATACTTGGACAGGGCGAACCTCCTACGAGCAGTACTTC TRBJ2-7 TRBD1 once TRBV18
CASAPGRSNTGELFF TGTGCCAGCGCTCCAGGGCGGTCGAACACCGGGGAGCTGTTTTTT TRBJ2-2 NA NA TRBV7-2
CASSLAVAASTDTQYF TGTGCCAGCAGCTTAGCGGTAGCGGCGAGCACAGATACGCAGTATTTT TRBJ2-3 NA NA TRBV7-2
CASSLVIGHEYGYTF TGTGCCAGCTCGTTGGTAATCGGACACGAATATGGCTACACCTTC TRBJ1-2 NA NA TRBV18
CASSYSDRGYYGYTF TGTGCCAGCAGCTATTCGGACAGGGGATACTATGGCTACACCTTC TRBJ1-2 TRBD1 NA TRBV5-5
CAWSGARGYTF TGTGCCTGGAGTGGGGCAAGGGGCTACACCTTC TRBJ1-2 NA once TRBV30
CASRPTGQNQPQHF TGTGCCAGCCGCCCCACGGGACAGAATCAGCCCCAGCATTTT TRBJ1-5 TRBD1 few TRBV2
CATHRPGGTLTGANVLTF TGTGCCACCCACAGGCCCGGGGGGACGTTGACTGGGGCCAACGTCCTGACTTTC TRBJ2-6 TRBD2 NA TRBV6-8
CASLAGVSTDTQYF TGCGCCAGCCTAGCGGGGGTGAGCACAGATACGCAGTATTTT TRBJ2-3 TRBD2 once TRBV5-1
CASSPGTSETQYF TGCGCCAGCAGCCCCGGGACTTCTGAGACCCAGTACTTC TRBJ2-5 NA once TRBV5-1
CASTQGSGTGELFF TGTGCCAGCACACAGGGGTCAGGGACCGGGGAGCTGTTTTTT TRBJ2-2 TRBD1 NA TRBV27
CASSLSPGGSTDTQYF TGTGCCAGCAGCTTAAGTCCGGGGGGTAGCACAGATACGCAGTATTTT TRBJ2-3 TRBD2 NA TRBV7-2
CASAGSPSAYGYTF TGTGCCAGCGCCGGGTCCCCTTCGGCGTATGGCTACACCTTC TRBJ1-2 NA NA TRBV28
CASSSRTSGGPSYNEQFF TGTGCCAGCAGCTCTCGGACTAGCGGGGGCCCCTCCTACAATGAGCAGTTCTTC TRBJ2-1 TRBD2 few TRBV7-9
CASSKTGILEKLFF TGTGCCAGCAGTAAGACAGGGATTTTGGAAAAACTGTTTTTT TRBJ1-4 TRBD1 NA TRBV2
CASSTPGLSDTQYF TGTGCCAGTAGTACCCCCGGACTGTCAGATACGCAGTATTTT TRBJ2-3 NA few TRBV19
CASDLTASSGNTIYF TGTGCCAGCGACCTGACGGCTAGCTCTGGAAACACCATATATTTT TRBJ1-3 NA few TRBV2
CASSPQADNTEAFF TGTGCCAGTAGTCCCCAGGCCGATAACACTGAAGCTTTCTTT TRBJ1-1 NA NA TRBV19
CASSQALAGGETQYF TGTGCCAGCAGCCAAGCACTAGCGGGGGGAGAGACCCAGTACTTC TRBJ2-5 TRBD2 NA TRBV14
CASSRDFPSNQPQHF TGTGCCAGCAGCCGGGACTTTCCTAGCAATCAGCCCCAGCATTTT TRBJ1-5 NA once TRBV6-5
CSVEVPGAYEQYF TGCAGCGTTGAGGTCCCGGGAGCCTACGAGCAGTACTTC TRBJ2-7 NA NA TRBV29-1
CASSETGGANYGYTF TGTGCCAGCAGTGAGACAGGGGGAGCTAACTATGGCTACACCTTC TRBJ1-2 TRBD1 NA TRBV6-4
CASSGKAGLFSSYNEQFF TGTGCCAGCAGTGGTAAGGCGGGCCTCTTTAGCTCCTACAATGAGCAGTTCTTC TRBJ2-1 NA NA TRBV25-1
CASSYRVQETQYF TGTGCCAGCAGCTACAGGGTCCAAGAGACCCAGTACTTC TRBJ2-5 NA NA TRBV7-2
CASKAGDTYEQYF TGTGCCAGCAAGGCGGGGGACACCTACGAGCAGTACTTC TRBJ2-7 NA NA TRBV2
CASSAGGYSNQPQHF TGTGCCAGTAGTGCAGGGGGATATTCCAATCAGCCCCAGCATTTT TRBJ1-5 TRBD1 NA TRBV19
CSVRSQTLQETQYF TGCAGCGTTCGGTCCCAGACTCTACAAGAGACCCAGTACTTC TRBJ2-5 NA NA TRBV29-1
CASSRGLPNGLNTGELFF TGTGCCAGTAGTAGGGGACTGCCGAATGGATTGAACACCGGGGAGCTGTTTTTT TRBJ2-2 NA NA TRBV19
CASRGKPGQGSYEQYF TGTGCCAGCCGGGGAAAACCGGGACAGGGTAGCTACGAGCAGTACTTC TRBJ2-7 TRBD1 NA TRBV28
CASIPLSSGGEGELFF TGTGCCAGTATTCCCCTGTCTAGCGGGGGAGAGGGGGAGCTGTTTTTT TRBJ2-2 TRBD2 NA TRBV19